The sequence of this T cell receptor (beta chain) was determined in a study of T-cell reconstitution after alpha-beta-depleted transplantation in children. Overall study findings and caveats: Newly made T cells mostly supplied T-cell counts and diversity one year after transplant.

For TCRbeta, the library was prepared with unique molecular identifiers. TCRdb itself ran the PCR reads through MiXCR, one entry per CDR3 protein. The sample shows hundreds of thousands of distinct CDR3 sequences, roughly 13% of them seen only once. The CDR3 totals 15 residues. J gave up 2 bases and V 5 bases, and 7 bases lay outside the gene matches. This clonotype has more than one count but fewer than ten. The antigen is unknown. This TCR was recovered from a male patient between 10 and 17 years old who had a stem cell transplant for acute myeloid leukemia, so the T cells may come from the graft donor. Sequenced here: PBMCs, mostly from graft donor cells, sampled 360 days after TCRalphabeta/CD19-depleted stem cell transplant. The gene calls are TRBV12-3 or TRBV12-4 and TRBJ2-5; the match to TRBD1 covers 8 bases. CDR3 region: CASSPDRVWQETQYF. The CDR3 DNA follows: TGTGCCAGCAGTCCGGACAGGGTTTGGCAAGAGACCCAGTACTTC.